This record covers a single T cell receptor (beta chain). Germline values: CDR1 MNHEY, CDR2 SMNVEV (reference sequence). V lost 2 bases, J lost 2 bases, and 10 bases lay in between. The CDR3 is 14 amino acids. The data originate from a study of blood T cell repertoires in COVID-19. Study-level background: Donors in the United States, Italy and Spain gave samples during acute or convalescent COVID-19. PBMCs, B-cell-depleted T cells, or T cells provided the cDNA or gDNA that made up the material.

In the study's own analysis: Counts of nucleated cells, estimated from reference gene primer amplification, were obtained. Sequenced by immunoSEQ multiplex PCR; TCRdb stores in-frame clones only, minus some. The V and J calls and clone size are taken from that table; D and trimming were inferred from the DNA. The table has a few hundred thousand clones, 75% to 90% seen once; the top ten hold roughly 0.8%. The sequence came from a young man with acute or convalescent COVID-19. The sample consisted of peripheral blood. The chain links TRBV27 to TRBJ2-7; D might be TRBD1 (5 bases). The CDR3 DNA reads as TGTGCCAGCAGTTTACAGGGTATGCCCTACGAGCAGTACTTC. Amino acids: CASSLQGMPYEQYF.